This entry features one T cell receptor (beta chain) sequence. Its antigen target is currently unknown. Base qualities are missing; no much larger clone stands one base away. The germline V gene (reference sequence) sets CDR1 to LNHNV and CDR2 to YYDKDF. V was cut back by 0 bases and J by 3 bases, leaving a gap of 9 bases between them. From its cysteine to its phenylalanine, the CDR3 spans 15 amino acids. Just CDR3 DNA is preserved here, 45 bases in frame from base 1. The record originates from a study of T cells in Graves' hyperthyroidism and ophthalmopathy (dated by TCRdb to the late 2010s). Broadly, across the study: To identify distinguishing TCR V-J signatures, a discovery cohort of about 100 patients was used, comprising 43 with Graves' ophthalmopathy and 55 to 65 with stable Graves' hyperthyroidism. Following sampling, methimazole starting at 30 mg daily was given to hyperthyroidism patients, and high-dose intravenous methylprednisolone was given to ophthalmopathy patients. The paper describes TCR Vbeta CDR3 sequencing of about 140 peripheral blood samples, made up of about 41 ophthalmopathy patients, roughly 80 hyperthyroidism patients and 17 progressor patients. For training and testing, the 80 to 100 patients in the discovery cohort were randomly divided in a 7:3 ratio. In addition, the study compared T-cell repertoires in thyroid tissue and in blood from several Graves' hyperthyroidism patients. Prospective prediction of ophthalmopathy was tested in an independent validation cohort of 18 to 20 hyperthyroidism patients and around 16 patients who later progressed to ophthalmopathy.

TCR beta CDR3 regions were amplified from RNA transcripts. A first-round RT-PCR of the TCR CDR3 used the HTBI primer set with the Qiagen OneStep RT-PCR kit. A second multiplex PCR round built the libraries, followed by size selection and purification. The libraries were sequenced on an Illumina HiSeq2000 using paired-end 100 bp reads. Per the authors' processing: SOAPnuke was used to process the raw data, with reads discarded if the reads contained adapters or uncalled bases, had a mean Phred below 15, or lacked an exact constant-primer or identifier match. COPE v1.2.5 was used to merge the high-quality paired reads, and each unique nucleotide sequence was defined as a clonotype. MiTCR v1.1 was used to align clonotypes to the IMGT TRBV, TRBD and TRBJ reference segments. Analysis was restricted to V-J combinations with a frequency above 0.0001, which covered approximately 99% of repertoires. A TCS score was defined as the ratio between F50 (clonal expansion) and ExV (chaos), using BLOSUM62-based TCRdist between CDR3 peptides within each V-J. Welch's t-statistics and random forest reduced 450 to 600 V-J features to 10 to 15, which were used in a naive Bayes classifier (R e1071). The similarity between thyroid and blood repertoires was quantified using the Morisita-Horn index. The raw public data were reprocessed by TCRdb itself: fastp quality trimming at Q25, MiXCR clonotype calling, in-frame beta chains only. When rows share a CDR3 protein, they turn into one entry using the most common DNA and genes. TCRdb's processing, not the study's, gives the V and J calls here. The sample includes 500,000 to 750,000 distinct CDR3 sequences, with roughly 50% observed a single time. Around 7.7% of the sample belongs to the ten largest clones.

A patient counted as having stable Graves' hyperthyroidism if no progression to ophthalmopathy occurred over 18 months of follow-up. Hyperthyroidism patients were newly diagnosed, with disease duration under 2 months, and aged 18 to 65 years. The study excluded patients with uncontrolled infections, other autoimmune diseases, pregnancy or lactation. Diagnoses were based on clinical symptoms, serum thyroxine and TRAb, thyroid ultrasound and orbital computed tomography. Trizol reagent was used to extract total RNA, and RNA quality was then checked on an Agilent 2100 Bioanalyzer. What the work shows at the level of the full study, not this receptor alone: No statistical method was used to fix the sample size in advance, and group allocation was not hidden from the investigators. Most expanded thyroid clonotypes (frequency above 0.001) were also found in blood, which suggests that blood repertoires may mirror thyroid immune responses. In validation, progression to ophthalmopathy was predicted by the model with 70.59% sensitivity and 72.22% specificity, a median of about 6.4 months before onset. Ophthalmopathy was separated from stable hyperthyroidism by a 13 V-J signature model, with about 88% sensitivity and about 84% specificity obtained in cross-validation and 80%/75% obtained in testing.

Sequenced input: peripheral blood or thyroid tissue (not recorded which). The rearranged chain carries TRBV15 and TRBJ1-5; a tentative D call is TRBD1 (6 bases match). This clonotype was sampled from a woman in her late teens or twenties with Graves' hyperthyroidism. The DNA reads TGTGCCACCAGCAGAGATCAGGGACACAATCAGCCCCAGCATTTT. Protein translation: CATSRDQGHNQPQHF.